This T cell receptor (beta chain) was captured in a study of vaccination effects on CD4 cells after COVID-19. As regards this clone: Antigen: not known.

The germline V gene has CDR1 DFQATT and CDR2 SNEGSKA (reference sequence). V shed 6 bases and J shed 7 bases, with 12 bases lying between them. This CDR3 spans 11 amino acids. Under the ViraFEST assay, PBMC were stimulated with viral peptide pools so that antigen-specific CD4+ T cells expanded. Sequencing was performed afterwards. The culture ran for about 11 days, and then CD4+ T cells were isolated. SARS-CoV-2 infection was confirmed by PCR in the person between March and December 2020. The method was immunoSEQ multiplex PCR; TCRdb's version includes in-frame clones alone and lacks a portion of them. The data contain tens of thousands of clones, 75% to 85% of them singletons.

The receptor was derived from a human donor who had a prior SARS-CoV-2 infection. This specimen consisted of CD4+ T cells from PBMCs cultured with HIV peptides, obtained before COVID-19 vaccination. The subset here: HIV-1 Nef peptide pool negative control/reference culture. The chain combines TRBV20-1 with TRBJ1-2; no definite D call. Here the CDR3 reads CSAVSEAGYTF. DNA for the CDR3: TGCAGTGCCGTTTCTGAGGCTGGCTACACCTTC.